Below are 13 T cell receptor beta chains sequenced from a single sample in a study of T cells after yellow fever vaccination. MiXCR was run by TCRdb on the 5' RACE reads, yielding one entry per CDR3 protein. The sample records 510,000 or so distinct CDR3 sequences, 15% to 20% being singletons. This sample comprised PBMCs, obtained 15 days after the yellow fever booster vaccination. The source is a man aged 30-40 years who received the YFV17D yellow fever vaccine.

This clonotype has a handful of counts. This chain uses TRBV5-8 with TRBJ2-4, with D hard to call. The germline CDR1 and CDR2 sequences are SGHTS and YDEGEE. CDR3 length: 16 residues. Deletions cut 0 bases from V and 1 base from J, with 11 bases between. Here the CDR3 reads CASSLGWDMAKNIQYF. The DNA of the CDR3 is TGTGCCAGCAGCTTGGGGTGGGATATGGCCAAAAACATTCAGTACTTC.

The chain combines TRBV6-1 with TRBJ1-1; the D is unclear. Per the germline V gene, CDR1 is MNHNS and CDR2 is SASEGT. Trimming pared 2 bases from V and 4 bases from J, leaving 11 bases between. The CDR3 has 14 amino acids. In nucleotides, the CDR3 is TGTGCCAGCAGTGAATGGTCGGGAGGCACTGAAGCTTTCTTT. Translating it yields CASSEWSGGTEAFF.

This clonotype was counted between two and nine times. The chain uses TRBV7-9 and TRBJ1-5; TRBD1 matches 8 bases. The germline V gene has CDR1 SEHNR and CDR2 FQNEAQ (reference sequence). V was pared by 8 bases and J by 8 bases, with 8 bases of the junction left unmatched. The length of the CDR3 is 13 residues. This CDR3 reads CASATGETKPQHF. DNA of the CDR3: TGTGCCAGCGCGACAGGGGAGACTAAGCCCCAGCATTTT.

CDR3: CAARDSSGANVLTF. For the CDR3, the DNA is TGTGCCGCCCGGGACAGCTCTGGGGCCAACGTCCTGACTTTC. The chain joins TRBV28 to TRBJ2-6, with 7 bases fitting TRBD1. J gave up 0 bases and V 11 bases, and 4 bases lay outside the gene matches. Germline V lookup: CDR1 MDHEN, CDR2 SYDVKM. The CDR3 is made up of 14 amino acids.

The V call is TRBV12-3 or TRBV12-4, the J call TRBJ2-6; maybe TRBD2 (6 bases). V was cut by 6 bases and J by 2 bases, with 8 bases left in between. This CDR3 comprises 14 residues. CDR3 bases: TGTGCCAGCAGGCCGGGGGCTGGGGCCAACGTCCTGACTTTC. Amino acid sequence: CASRPGAGANVLTF.

There are a few counts of this clonotype. CDR3 nucleotides: TGTGCCAGCAGCAGTAGTAGCGAGCAGTTCTTC. Amino acid sequence: CASSSSSEQFF. The gene calls are TRBV5-4 and TRBJ2-1; D is unresolved. The V end was cut by 4 bases, the J end by 10 bases, with 9 bases between. This CDR3 has 11 amino acids. Per the germline V gene, CDR1 is SGHNT and CDR2 is YYREEE (reference sequence).

The chain carries TRBV29-1 and TRBJ2-1; TRBD2 aligns across 7 bases. Germline CDR1 is SQVTM and CDR2 is ANQGSEA. This CDR3 region has 12 residues. V lost 5 bases to trimming and J lost 3 bases; unmatched junction nucleotides: 1. The CDR3 loop reads CSVRDYYNEQFF. In DNA form, the CDR3 reads TGCAGCGTTCGGGACTACTACAATGAGCAGTTCTTC.

The chain recombines TRBV29-1 with TRBJ2-5, with TRBD2 as a possible D gene (5 bases). The CDR3 runs to 14 residues. Germline CDR1 is SQVTM and CDR2 is ANQGSEA. V lost 2 bases to trimming and J lost 5 bases, with 15 bases between them. As DNA, the CDR3 is TGCAGCGTTGAAAAGGGAACCCGCGGGGAGACCCAGTACTTC. It encodes CSVEKGTRGETQYF.

This clonotype was seen at least ten times. The chain is built from TRBV5-4 and TRBJ2-2, with 7 bases that match TRBD2. The CDR3 runs to 16 residues. Trimming at V came to 0 bases and at J to 0 bases, leaving 2 bases not matched to a gene. From germline, CDR1 is SGHNT and CDR2 YYREEE (reference sequence). The CDR3 loop reads CASSLAAGANTGELFF. The CDR3, as DNA: TGTGCCAGCAGCTTGGCCGCGGGAGCGAACACCGGGGAGCTGTTTTTT.

This chain uses TRBV6-1 with TRBJ2-4; possibly TRBD2 for D (5 bases). In germline, CDR1 is MNHNS, CDR2 SASEGT. CDR3 length: 13 residues. Trimming took 6 bases from V and 7 from J, leaving 13 bases between them. The CDR3 here is CASSPPTRNIQYF. The CDR3 DNA reads as TGTGCCAGCAGCCCGCCCACTAGGAACATTCAGTACTTC.

The count of this clonotype is one. The rearrangement joins TRBV12-3 or TRBV12-4 to TRBJ2-7; 11 bases line up with TRBD2. V lost 4 bases and J lost 6; bases outside the gene matches: 5. This CDR3 contains 14 residues. The CDR3 here is CASSYTSGSFEQYF. CDR3 nucleotides: TGTGCCAGCAGTTACACTAGCGGGAGCTTCGAGCAGTACTTC.

This clonotype has just a few counts. This chain joins TRBV11-2 and TRBJ1-6; tentatively, D is TRBD1 (6 bases). The CDR3 is made up of 18 amino acids. Germline V gene data show CDR1 as SGHAT and CDR2 as FQNNGV. The V gene lost 6 bases and the J gene lost 2 bases, with 20 bases spanning the gap. CDR3 DNA sequence: TGTGCCAGCAGTCCCTCCGGGGGCGTGCGGACCTATAATTCACCCCTCCACTTT. It specifies CASSPSGGVRTYNSPLHF. The variable domain in full, with the rest retrieved from reference TRBV11-2 and TRBJ1-6, is EAGVAQSPRYKIIEKRQSVAFWCNPISGHATLYWYQQILGQGPKLLIQFQNNGVVDDSQLPKDRFSAERLKGVDSTLKIQPAKLEDSAVYLCASSPSGGVRTYNSPLHFGNGTRLTVT.

This clonotype was recorded a few times. The chain carries TRBV2 and TRBJ2-3, with D maybe TRBD1 (5 bases). The germline V and J ends were trimmed by 11 bases and 4 bases, with 19 bases remaining between them. CDR3 length: 14 residues. CDR1 SNHLY and CDR2 FYNNEI come from the germline V gene. Written as DNA, the CDR3 is TGTGCCCACGGAAGAGGTGGGGCCGCAGATACGCAGTATTTT. Its translation is CAHGRGGAADTQYF.